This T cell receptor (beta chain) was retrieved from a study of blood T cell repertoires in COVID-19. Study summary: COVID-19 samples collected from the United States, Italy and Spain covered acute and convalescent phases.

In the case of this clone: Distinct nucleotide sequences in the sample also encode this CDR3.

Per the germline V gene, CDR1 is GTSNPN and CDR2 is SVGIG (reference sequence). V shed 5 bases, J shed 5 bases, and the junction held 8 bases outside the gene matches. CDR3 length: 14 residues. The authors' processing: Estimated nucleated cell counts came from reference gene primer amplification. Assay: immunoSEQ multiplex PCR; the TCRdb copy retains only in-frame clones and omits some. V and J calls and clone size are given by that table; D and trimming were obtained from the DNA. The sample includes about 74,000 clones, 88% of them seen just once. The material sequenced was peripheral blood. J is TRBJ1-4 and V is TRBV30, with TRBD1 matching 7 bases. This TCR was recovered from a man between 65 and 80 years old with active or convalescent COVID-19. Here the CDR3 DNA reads TGTGCCTGGGGAATGACAGGGCTGAATGAAAAACTGTTTTTT. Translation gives CAWGMTGLNEKLFF.